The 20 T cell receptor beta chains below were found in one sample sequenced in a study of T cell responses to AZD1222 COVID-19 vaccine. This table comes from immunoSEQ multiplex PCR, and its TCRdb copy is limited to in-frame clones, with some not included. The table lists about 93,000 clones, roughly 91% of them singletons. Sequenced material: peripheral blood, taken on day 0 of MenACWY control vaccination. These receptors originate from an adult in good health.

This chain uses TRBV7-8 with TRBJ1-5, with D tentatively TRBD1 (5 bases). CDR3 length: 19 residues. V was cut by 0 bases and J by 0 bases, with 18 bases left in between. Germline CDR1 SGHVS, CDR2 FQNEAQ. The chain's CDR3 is CASSLAQGAPTHSNQPQHF. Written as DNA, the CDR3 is TGTGCCAGCAGCTTAGCGCAAGGGGCCCCCACCCATAGCAATCAGCCCCAGCATTTT.

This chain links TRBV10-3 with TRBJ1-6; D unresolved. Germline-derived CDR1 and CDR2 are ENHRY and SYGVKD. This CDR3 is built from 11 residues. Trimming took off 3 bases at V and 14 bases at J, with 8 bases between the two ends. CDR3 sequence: CAISDSVTLHF. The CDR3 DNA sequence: TGTGCCATCAGTGACTCGGTAACCCTCCACTTT.

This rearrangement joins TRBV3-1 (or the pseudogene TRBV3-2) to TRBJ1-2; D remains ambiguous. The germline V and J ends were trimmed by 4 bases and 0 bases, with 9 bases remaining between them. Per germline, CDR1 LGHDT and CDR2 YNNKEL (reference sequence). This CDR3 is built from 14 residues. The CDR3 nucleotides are TGTGCCAGCAGCCTGTTCCCAGCTAACTATGGCTACACCTTC. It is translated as CASSLFPANYGYTF.

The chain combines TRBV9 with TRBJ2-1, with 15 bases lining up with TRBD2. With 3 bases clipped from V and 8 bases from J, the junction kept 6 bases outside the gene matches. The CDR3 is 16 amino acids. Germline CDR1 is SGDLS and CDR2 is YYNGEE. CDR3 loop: CASSGTSGGALDEQFF. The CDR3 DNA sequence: TGTGCCAGCAGCGGGACTAGCGGGGGGGCCTTAGATGAGCAGTTCTTC. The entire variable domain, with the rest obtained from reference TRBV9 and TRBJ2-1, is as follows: DSGVTQTPKHLITATGQRVTLRCSPRSGDLSVYWYQQSLDQGLQFLIQYYNGEERAKGNILERFSAQQFPDLHSELNLSSLELGDSALYFCASSGTSGGALDEQFFGPGTRLTVL.

CDR3 coding DNA: TGTGCCAGCAGTTTCCGAGGGGGCCCCTATAATTCACCCCTCCACTTT. Translating it yields CASSFRGGPYNSPLHF. V is TRBV27 and J is TRBJ1-6; TRBD1 agrees at 7 bases. V shed 3 bases, J shed 2 bases, and the junction held 4 bases outside the gene matches. This CDR3 has 16 residues. CDR1 MNHEY and CDR2 SMNVEV come from the germline V gene (reference sequence).

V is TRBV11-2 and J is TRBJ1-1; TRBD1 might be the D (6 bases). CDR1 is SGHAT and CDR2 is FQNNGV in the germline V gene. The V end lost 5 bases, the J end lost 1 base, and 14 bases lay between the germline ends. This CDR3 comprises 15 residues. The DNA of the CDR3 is TGTGCCAGCAGCCTAGCAGGGGTGAGGAACACTGAAGCTTTCTTT. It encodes CASSLAGVRNTEAFF.

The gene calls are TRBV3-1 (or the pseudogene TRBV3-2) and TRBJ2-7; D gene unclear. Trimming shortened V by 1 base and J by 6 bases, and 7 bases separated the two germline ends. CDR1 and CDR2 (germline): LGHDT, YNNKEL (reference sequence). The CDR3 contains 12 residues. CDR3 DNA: TGTGCCAGCAGCCAAGTGATTAGCGAGCAGTACTTC. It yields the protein CASSQVISEQYF.

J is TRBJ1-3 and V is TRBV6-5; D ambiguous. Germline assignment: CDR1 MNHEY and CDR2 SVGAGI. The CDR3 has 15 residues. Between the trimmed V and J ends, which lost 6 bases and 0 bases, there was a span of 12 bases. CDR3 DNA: TGTGCCAGCAGCCCACAACAGTTCTCTGGAAACACCATATATTTT. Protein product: CASSPQQFSGNTIYF.

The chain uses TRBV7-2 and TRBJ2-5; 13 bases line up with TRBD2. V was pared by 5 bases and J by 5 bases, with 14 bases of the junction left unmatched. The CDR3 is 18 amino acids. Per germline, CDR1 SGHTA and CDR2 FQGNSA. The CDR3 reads CASSPGRTSGGNRETQYF. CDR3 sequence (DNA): TGTGCCAGCAGCCCCGGTCGGACTAGCGGGGGAAATAGGGAGACCCAGTACTTC. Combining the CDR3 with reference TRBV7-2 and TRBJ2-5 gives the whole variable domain GAGVSQSPSNKVTEKGKDVELRCDPISGHTALYWYRQSLGQGLEFLIYFQGNSAPDKSGLPSDRFSAERTGGSVSTLTIQRTQQEDSAVYLCASSPGRTSGGNRETQYFGPGTRLLVL.

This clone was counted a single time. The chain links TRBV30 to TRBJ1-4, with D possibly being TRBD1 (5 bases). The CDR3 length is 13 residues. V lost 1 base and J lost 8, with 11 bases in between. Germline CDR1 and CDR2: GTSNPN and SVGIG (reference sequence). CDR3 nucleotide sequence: TGTGCCTGGAGTGCGACAGTAAACGAAAAACTGTTTTTT. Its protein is CAWSATVNEKLFF.

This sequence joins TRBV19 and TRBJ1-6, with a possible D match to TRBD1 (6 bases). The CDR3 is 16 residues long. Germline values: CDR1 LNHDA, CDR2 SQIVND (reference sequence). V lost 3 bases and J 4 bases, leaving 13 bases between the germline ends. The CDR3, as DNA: TGTGCCAGTAGTATCAGTACAGGGATTTATAATTCACCCCTCCACTTT. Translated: CASSISTGIYNSPLHF.

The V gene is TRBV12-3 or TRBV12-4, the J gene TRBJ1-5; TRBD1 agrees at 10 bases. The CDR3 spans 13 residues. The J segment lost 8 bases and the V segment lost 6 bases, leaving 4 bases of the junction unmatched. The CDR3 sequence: CASRQDRGKPQHF. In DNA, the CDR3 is TGTGCCAGCAGGCAGGACAGGGGGAAGCCCCAGCATTTT.

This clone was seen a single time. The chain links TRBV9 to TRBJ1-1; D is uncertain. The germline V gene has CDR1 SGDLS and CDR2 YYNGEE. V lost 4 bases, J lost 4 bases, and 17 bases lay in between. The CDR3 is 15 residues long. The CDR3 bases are TGTGCCAGCAGCTTACAAGCGGGATTGGGCACTGAAGCTTTCTTT. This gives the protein CASSLQAGLGTEAFF.

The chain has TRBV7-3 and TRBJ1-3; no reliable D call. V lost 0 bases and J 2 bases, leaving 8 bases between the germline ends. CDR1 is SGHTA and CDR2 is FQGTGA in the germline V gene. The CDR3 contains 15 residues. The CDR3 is CASSLTSTPGNTIYF. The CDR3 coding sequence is TGTGCCAGCAGCTTAACGTCAACTCCTGGAAACACCATATATTTT. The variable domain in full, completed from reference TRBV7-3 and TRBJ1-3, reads GAGVSQTPSNKVTEKGKYVELRCDPISGHTALYWYRQSLGQGPEFLIYFQGTGAADDSGLPNDRFFAVRPEGSVSTLKIQRTERGDSAVYLCASSLTSTPGNTIYFGEGSWLTVV.

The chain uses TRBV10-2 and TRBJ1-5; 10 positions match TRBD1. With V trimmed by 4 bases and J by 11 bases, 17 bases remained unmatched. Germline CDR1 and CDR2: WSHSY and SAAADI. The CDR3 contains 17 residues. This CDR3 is CASSGTKGQGTIWAQHF. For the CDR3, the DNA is TGCGCCAGCAGTGGGACGAAGGGACAGGGGACAATTTGGGCCCAGCATTTT.

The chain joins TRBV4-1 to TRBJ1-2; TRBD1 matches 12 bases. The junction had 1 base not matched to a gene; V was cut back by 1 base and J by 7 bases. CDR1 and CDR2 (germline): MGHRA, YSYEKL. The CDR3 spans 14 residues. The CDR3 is CASSQAGQGAGYTF. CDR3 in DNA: TGCGCCAGCAGCCAAGCGGGACAGGGGGCTGGCTACACCTTC.

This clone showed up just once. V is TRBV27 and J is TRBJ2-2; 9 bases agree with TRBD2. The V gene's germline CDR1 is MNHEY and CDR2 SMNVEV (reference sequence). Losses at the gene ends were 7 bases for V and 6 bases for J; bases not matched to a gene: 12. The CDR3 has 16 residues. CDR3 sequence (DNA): TGTGCCAGCACCCGCCGGCTAGCGGGGACAGCCGGGGAGCTGTTTTTT. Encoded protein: CASTRRLAGTAGELFF.

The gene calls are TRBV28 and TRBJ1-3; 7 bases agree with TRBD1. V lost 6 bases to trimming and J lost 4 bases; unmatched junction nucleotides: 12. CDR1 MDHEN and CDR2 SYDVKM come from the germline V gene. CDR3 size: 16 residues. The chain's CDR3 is CASSTYGTVKGNTIYF. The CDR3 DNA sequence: TGTGCCAGCAGCACCTATGGGACAGTAAAAGGAAACACCATATATTTT.

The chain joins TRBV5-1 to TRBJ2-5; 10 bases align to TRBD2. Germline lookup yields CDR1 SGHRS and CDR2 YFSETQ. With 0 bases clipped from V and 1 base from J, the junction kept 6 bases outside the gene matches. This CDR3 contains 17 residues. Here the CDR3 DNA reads TGCGCCAGCAGCTTGGGTCAATTAGCGGGGGGCCAAGAGACCCAGTACTTC. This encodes CASSLGQLAGGQETQYF.

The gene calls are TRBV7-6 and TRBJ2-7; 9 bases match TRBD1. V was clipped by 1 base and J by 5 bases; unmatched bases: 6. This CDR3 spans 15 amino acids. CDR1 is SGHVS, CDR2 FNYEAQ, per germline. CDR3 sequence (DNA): TGTGCCAGCAGCTTAGGAGGGACAGGGCTCAACGAGCAGTACTTC. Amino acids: CASSLGGTGLNEQYF.